These 28 T cell receptor beta chains were all obtained from the same sample, sequenced in a study of shared clonotypes between healthy human individuals. Libraries were prepared by immunoSEQ multiplex PCR; TCRdb keeps only in-frame clonotypes and omits some of them. The sample consists of nearly 2 million clones, approximately 95% of them appearing once. Naivety among CD8 cells was defined by CD45RO negativity and positive CCR7 selection, thereby excluding terminally differentiated effector memory CD45RA+ cells. Sequencing was carried out using naive CD8+ T cells sorted from blood. The source is a man between 18 and 29 years old in good health.

The genes are TRBV5-1 and TRBJ2-7, with D possibly TRBD2 on 6 matching bases. The germline V gene encodes CDR1 SGHRS and CDR2 YFSETQ. The V and J ends lost 6 bases and 2 bases respectively, with 12 bases between them. This CDR3 is 13 amino acids long. DNA for the CDR3: TGCGCCAGCAACGGCGGGGACGCCTACGAGCAGTACTTC. This sequence encodes CASNGGDAYEQYF.

This rearrangement joins TRBV7-3 to TRBJ2-1, with a possible D match to TRBD2 (5 bases). The V gene's germline CDR1 is SGHTA and CDR2 FQGTGA. The CDR3 spans 14 residues. Trimming shortened V by 6 bases and J by 6 bases, and 15 bases separated the two germline ends. This CDR3 is CASSYLRGSNEQFF. CDR3 bases: TGTGCCAGCAGTTACCTACGGGGTTCCAATGAGCAGTTCTTC.

The gene calls are TRBV29-1 and TRBJ2-7; 9 bases are shared with TRBD2. Germline loops: CDR1 SQVTM, CDR2 ANQGSEA. CDR3 length equals 14 residues. J gave up 2 bases and V 6 bases, and 8 bases lay outside the gene matches. The CDR3 reads CSVGLAGAPYEQYF. The CDR3 DNA sequence: TGCAGCGTGGGATTAGCGGGAGCCCCCTACGAGCAGTACTTC.

The chain is built from TRBV5-5 and TRBJ2-3, with 10 bases aligning to TRBD2. Germline loops: CDR1 SGHKS, CDR2 YYEKEE (reference sequence). The CDR3 spans 15 residues. Trimming removed 5 bases from V and 5 bases from J; junction bases left unmatched: 8. CDR3 sequence reads: CASRMTSGSLDTQYF. In nucleotides, the CDR3 is TGTGCCAGCAGGATGACTAGCGGGTCCCTAGATACGCAGTATTTT. Using reference TRBV5-5 and TRBJ2-3 for the parts outside the CDR3, the full variable domain is DAGVTQSPTHLIKTRGQQVTLRCSPISGHKSVSWYQQVLGQGPQFIFQYYEKEERGRGNFPDRFSARQFPNYSSELNVNALLLGDSALYLCASRMTSGSLDTQYFGPGTRLTVL.

This chain connects TRBV10-3 to TRBJ2-7; 8 bases are shared with TRBD1. V was clipped by 6 bases and J by 4 bases; unmatched bases: 5. There are 13 residues in the CDR3. Germline V gene lookup returns CDR1 ENHRY and CDR2 SYGVKD. Here the CDR3 DNA reads TGTGCCATCAGCGCTACAGGGGGATACGAGCAGTACTTC. Translating it yields CAISATGGYEQYF.

This chain uses TRBV5-4 with TRBJ2-1; 8 bases align to TRBD1. The CDR3 length is 15 residues. CDR1 SGHNT and CDR2 YYREEE come from the germline V gene (reference sequence). Germline trimming cut 1 base from V and 5 bases from J; bases unmatched to any gene: 5. The CDR3 reads CASSLQGTGHNEQFF. DNA of the CDR3: TGTGCCAGCAGCTTGCAAGGGACAGGTCACAATGAGCAGTTCTTC.

This clone was observed once. For the CDR3, the DNA is TGCGCCAGCAGTGCGACTAGCGGGTTCACAGATACGCAGTATTTT. It yields the protein CASSATSGFTDTQYF. The V call is TRBV10-1, the J call TRBJ2-3, with TRBD2 identical over 10 bases. The CDR3 loop spans 15 amino acids. The germline CDR1 and CDR2 sequences are WNHNN and SYGVQD (reference sequence). The trim removed 4 bases at V and 2 bases at J, leaving 3 bases unmatched.

To note about this clone: The same CDR3 arises from other DNA sequences in this sample as well. The chain uses TRBV6-5 and TRBJ2-7; possible D gene TRBD2, 6 bases. Trimming pared 2 bases from V and 1 base from J, leaving 12 bases between. In germline, CDR1 is MNHEY, CDR2 SVGAGI. The CDR3 totals 15 residues. CDR3 region: CASSYRGTASYEQYF. CDR3 in DNA: TGTGCCAGCAGTTACCGGGGGACCGCTTCCTACGAGCAGTACTTC.

The rearrangement links TRBV28 to TRBJ1-5, with unresolved D. The CDR3 totals 14 residues. Germline CDR1 reads MDHEN; CDR2 reads SYDVKM. V was cut by 6 bases and J by 4 bases, with 13 bases left in between. CDR3 coding DNA: TGTGCCAGCAGACTTACAGTTTTTAATCAGCCCCAGCATTTT. Translating gives CASRLTVFNQPQHF.

The table lists this clone with a count of one. The chain uses TRBV6-1 and TRBJ2-7; perhaps TRBD1 as D (6 bases). The V and J ends lost 3 bases and 4 bases respectively, with 13 bases between them. CDR1 is MNHNS and CDR2 is SASEGT in the germline V gene. This CDR3 has 14 amino acids. In DNA form, the CDR3 reads TGTGCCAGCAGTGATATCAGGGGAATGTACGAGCAGTACTTC. Translation: CASSDIRGMYEQYF.

This clone appeared once. The V and J genes are TRBV5-6 and TRBJ2-6; D assignment may be TRBD1 or TRBD2 (5 bases each). CDR1 and CDR2 (germline): SGHDT, YYEEEE. V was cut by 2 bases and J by 0 bases, with 18 bases left in between. The length of the CDR3 is 19 residues. Written as DNA, the CDR3 is TGTGCCAGCAGCTTCCCTCCGGGACGGATTAGCTCTGGGGCCAACGTCCTGACTTTC. Translating gives CASSFPPGRISSGANVLTF.

CDR3 nucleotides: TGTGCCAGTATGACAGTGGGGATTCAGCCCCAGCATTTT. Translating gives CASMTVGIQPQHF. V and J are TRBV19 and TRBJ1-5; TRBD1 is a possible D gene (5 bases). The germline V gene encodes CDR1 LNHDA and CDR2 SQIVND (reference sequence). The CDR3 consists of 13 residues. Trimming removed 7 bases from V and 6 bases from J, with 13 bases in between. Full variable domain (outside the CDR3, taken from reference TRBV19 and TRBJ1-5): DGGITQSPKYLFRKEGQNVTLSCEQNLNHDAMYWYRQDPGQGLRLIYYSQIVNDFQKGDIAEGYSVSREKKESFPLTVTSAQKNPTAFYLCASMTVGIQPQHFGDGTRLSIL.

In its sample, this clone was seen once. The chain carries TRBV9 and TRBJ1-2, with 10 bases identical to TRBD1. V lost 0 bases to trimming and J lost 2 bases; unmatched junction nucleotides: 4. Germline CDR1 SGDLS, CDR2 YYNGEE. This CDR3 spans 16 amino acids. Here the CDR3 DNA reads TGTGCCAGCAGCGTAGGATCGACAGGGGGCAACTATGGCTACACCTTC. Protein product: CASSVGSTGGNYGYTF.

The gene calls are TRBV19 and TRBJ2-5; D may be TRBD2 (5 bases). Germline V gene data show CDR1 as LNHDA and CDR2 as SQIVND (reference sequence). The CDR3 is 15 residues long. The V end lost 0 bases, the J end lost 5 bases, and 13 bases lay between the germline ends. Here the CDR3 DNA reads TGTGCCAGTAGTATAGATCGGGAAGGGCGGGAGACCCAGTACTTC. Its protein is CASSIDREGRETQYF.

This clone came up once. V usage is TRBV15 and J usage is TRBJ2-7, with 8 bases matching TRBD1. This CDR3 is built from 14 residues. The junction had 6 bases not matched to a gene; V was cut back by 5 bases and J by 3 bases. Germline V gives CDR1 LNHNV, CDR2 YYDKDF (reference sequence). The CDR3 region has the DNA TGTGCCACCAGCGCTGGACAGGGTTTCTACGAGCAGTACTTC. This gives the protein CATSAGQGFYEQYF.

This clone showed up just once. The rearrangement joins TRBV29-1 to TRBJ2-5, with 7 bases matching TRBD2. The germline gives CDR1 SQVTM, CDR2 ANQGSEA. V lost 3 bases and J lost 1; bases outside the gene matches: 2. The CDR3 covers 13 residues. DNA for the CDR3: TGCAGCGTTGAGGGGGAGGGCCAAGAGACCCAGTACTTC. Translating it yields CSVEGEGQETQYF.

This chain connects TRBV29-1 to TRBJ2-5, with D tentatively TRBD2 (5 bases). This CDR3 is built from 13 residues. The V end was cut by 7 bases, the J end by 2 bases, with 14 bases between. Germline lookup yields CDR1 SQVTM and CDR2 ANQGSEA. CDR3 protein: CSGLKRGQETQYF. The CDR3 coding sequence is TGCAGCGGATTAAAACGGGGACAAGAGACCCAGTACTTC.

V is TRBV18 and J is TRBJ1-2; the D is unclear. There are 15 residues in the CDR3. Trimming removed 3 bases at V and 5 bases at J, with 16 bases between. Germline V lookup: CDR1 KGHSH, CDR2 LQKENI. CDR3 nucleotide sequence: TGTGCCAGCTCACCCCGCGCGGGCGGAGGGTATGGCTACACCTTC. It is translated as CASSPRAGGGYGYTF.

V and J are TRBV19 and TRBJ1-1, with 10 positions matching TRBD1. CDR3 length: 16 amino acids. After removal of 1 base from V and 1 base from J, the junction contained 3 bases not matched to a gene. Germline CDR1 reads LNHDA; CDR2 reads SQIVND (reference sequence). The CDR3 DNA is TGTGCCAGTAGTATAGGGGGACAGGGGAGGAACACTGAAGCTTTCTTT. Translating gives CASSIGGQGRNTEAFF. Filled out from reference TRBV19 and TRBJ1-1, the complete variable domain reads DGGITQSPKYLFRKEGQNVTLSCEQNLNHDAMYWYRQDPGQGLRLIYYSQIVNDFQKGDIAEGYSVSREKKESFPLTVTSAQKNPTAFYLCASSIGGQGRNTEAFFGQGTRLTVV.

In regard to this clone: In the same sample, other DNA sequences code for this CDR3. This chain uses TRBV27 with TRBJ1-1; the D gene is possibly TRBD1 (5 bases). Trimming left V 1 base short and J 0 bases short, with 9 bases between. Germline V gene sequence: CDR1 MNHEY, CDR2 SMNVEV (reference sequence). The CDR3 sequence is 15 residues long. This CDR3 reads CASSLWGGMNTEAFF. CDR3 nucleotides: TGTGCCAGCAGTTTATGGGGCGGTATGAACACTGAAGCTTTCTTT.

The rearrangement links TRBV7-9 to TRBJ2-1; D is undetermined. CDR3 length: 11 residues. The germline CDR1 and CDR2 sequences are SEHNR and FQNEAQ (reference sequence). V was shortened by 5 bases and J by 7 bases, with 6 bases between the two germline ends. CDR3 nucleotide sequence: TGTGCCAGCAGCAGGGTTAATGAGCAGTTCTTC. It encodes CASSRVNEQFF.

The V and J genes are TRBV2 and TRBJ1-6, with TRBD1 identical over 7 bases. Germline CDR1 SNHLY, CDR2 FYNNEI. The CDR3 spans 16 residues. Trimming took 7 bases from V and 7 from J; bases not matched to a gene: 13. In DNA, the CDR3 is TGTGCCAGCATCCTGGCCTGGACAGGTGTGAATTCACCCCTCCACTTT. Translating gives CASILAWTGVNSPLHF.

The chain links TRBV7-9 to TRBJ2-5, with D possibly matching TRBD2 (6 bases). Germline V lookup: CDR1 SEHNR, CDR2 FQNEAQ (reference sequence). Trimming shortened V by 1 base and J by 0 bases, and 15 bases separated the two germline ends. The CDR3 runs to 17 residues. This CDR3 is CASSLGVWGEYQETQYF. The CDR3 DNA follows: TGTGCCAGCAGCTTAGGGGTCTGGGGGGAATACCAAGAGACCCAGTACTTC.

This chain uses TRBV11-2 with TRBJ1-1; TRBD1 agrees at 7 bases. This CDR3 region has 17 residues. Germline V lookup: CDR1 SGHAT, CDR2 FQNNGV. Unmatched junction bases numbered 14, after V lost 4 bases and J lost 3 bases. Here the CDR3 reads CASSSQGGIGSDTEAFF. The CDR3 DNA reads as TGTGCCAGCAGCTCGCAGGGGGGAATAGGTAGCGACACTGAAGCTTTCTTT.

V is TRBV19 and J is TRBJ1-5, with D perhaps matching TRBD1 (5 bases). Trimming took 3 bases from V and 3 from J, leaving 21 bases between them. CDR1 is LNHDA, CDR2 SQIVND, per germline (reference sequence). The CDR3 consists of 18 residues. The CDR3 sequence is CASSIEIPYGADNQPQHF. CDR3 DNA: TGTGCCAGTAGTATTGAGATTCCGTACGGGGCGGACAATCAGCCCCAGCATTTT.

This clone was observed once. The rearrangement uses TRBV11-2 and TRBJ2-1, with D possibly TRBD1 on 6 matching bases. Germline CDR1 and CDR2: SGHAT and FQNNGV. Trimming shortened V by 8 bases and J by 9 bases, and 17 bases separated the two germline ends. CDR3 length equals 13 residues. The DNA of the CDR3 is TGTGCCAGCGAACCAAATGGGGGCTCTGAGCAGTTCTTC. Encoded protein: CASEPNGGSEQFF.

This sequence joins TRBV10-3 and TRBJ2-7; 8 positions match TRBD1. CDR1 and CDR2 from the germline V gene are ENHRY and SYGVKD. The CDR3 has 17 amino acids. After removal of 4 bases from V and 3 bases from J, the junction contained 14 bases not matched to a gene. The CDR3: CAISVDRGRRHFYEQYF. The CDR3 region has the DNA TGTGCCATCAGTGTTGACAGGGGACGCCGACATTTCTACGAGCAGTACTTC.

The rearrangement joins TRBV27 to TRBJ1-2; D is perhaps TRBD1 (5 bases). The germline V and J ends were trimmed by 3 bases and 8 bases, with 19 bases remaining between them. Germline CDR1 MNHEY, CDR2 SMNVEV (reference sequence). The CDR3 length is 15 residues. The CDR3 nucleotides read TGTGCCAGCAGTTTTGGGGGAGGCGGCCTGGGGGGCTACACCTTC. It specifies CASSFGGGGLGGYTF.